This TCR beta chain was found in a study of T cells in Graves' hyperthyroidism and ophthalmopathy. The source material, RNA transcripts, was used to amplify TCR beta CDR3 regions. In the first-round RT-PCR of the TCR CDR3, the HTBI primer set was used. TCRdb used MiXCR to reprocess the multiplex PCR reads, holding one entry per CDR3 protein. This table holds under 400,000 distinct CDR3 sequences, approximately 16% found once. This clonotype was seen a few times. The ends were cut back, 0 bases at V and 8 bases at J, with 8 bases in the middle. Germline V gene lookup returns CDR1 MNHEY and CDR2 SMNVEV (reference sequence). The CDR3 loop spans 13 amino acids.

The clonotype originates from an older woman with Graves' ophthalmopathy. The chain joins TRBV27 to TRBJ2-1; D uncertain. Sequencing was done on a sample of blood. The CDR3 DNA reads as TGTGCCAGCAGTTTATCCCTAGTCCATGAGCAGTTCTTC. Its translation: CASSLSLVHEQFF.